These T cell receptor beta chains were read from a single sample in a study of blood T cells in healthy people across ages. TCRdb processed the 5' RACE reads anew with MiXCR; each CDR3 protein has one entry. The data contain about 650,000 distinct CDR3 sequences, roughly half of them singletons. Material for sequencing was blood. The receptors were gathered from an elderly woman in good health. Each CDR3 is given with its conserved first and last residue. A D gene is named only where the DNA matches it firmly. Size values are once, few and many counts, or a class for expanded clones, and some rows have none.

-	-	TRBV12-3/TRBV12-4	TRBJ2-7	CASSFGDAAYEQYF	TGTGCCAGCAGTTTTGGGGACGCCGCCTACGAGCAGTACTTC
-	once	TRBV14	TRBJ2-3	CASSQVPEITDTQYF	TGTGCCAGCAGCCAAGTTCCGGAAATCACAGATACGCAGTATTTT
TRBD2	few	TRBV27	TRBJ2-1	CASSVGGSAKEQFF	TGTGCCAGCAGTGTTGGCGGGAGCGCTAAGGAGCAGTTCTTC
-	few	TRBV24-1	TRBJ2-7	CATSDLSQGRNYNEQYF	TGTGCCACCAGTGATTTGTCGCAGGGTCGGAACTACAATGAGCAGTACTTC
-	-	TRBV12-3/TRBV12-4	TRBJ1-2	CASSPTLVGYGYTF	TGTGCCAGCAGTCCCACCCTCGTGGGCTATGGCTACACCTTC
TRBD1	-	TRBV27	TRBJ2-6	CASSTGGLGANVLTF	TGTGCCAGCTCCACAGGGGGACTTGGGGCCAACGTCCTGACTTTC
TRBD1	few	TRBV10-3	TRBJ1-5	CAIKGTADSNQPQHF	TGTGCCATCAAAGGGACAGCCGATAGCAATCAGCCCCAGCATTTT
-	-	TRBV18	TRBJ1-1	CASSPPRALNTEAFF	TGTGCCAGCTCACCACCCCGGGCGCTGAACACTGAAGCTTTCTTT
TRBD1	once	TRBV9	TRBJ1-2	CASTEPGTGRGYTF	TGTGCCAGCACCGAGCCGGGGACAGGGCGAGGCTACACCTTC
TRBD2	-	TRBV20-1	TRBJ2-5	CSASSGGEETQYF	TGCAGTGCTAGTAGCGGGGGGGAAGAGACCCAGTACTTC
-	few	TRBV6-5	TRBJ1-6	CASSYSTGGADNSPLHF	TGTGCCAGCAGTTACTCGACTGGGGGGGCAGATAATTCACCCCTCCACTTT
-	many	TRBV7-9	TRBJ2-2	CASSLTMVVGTGELFF	TGTGCCAGCAGTCTAACAATGGTGGTCGGCACCGGGGAGCTGTTTTTT
TRBD1	-	TRBV25-1	TRBJ1-6	CASSATGRGTPLHF	TGTGCCAGCAGTGCGACAGGGAGGGGAACACCCCTCCACTTT
TRBD2	few	TRBV5-1	TRBJ2-4	CASSYASGYNEQYF	TGCGCCAGCAGTTATGCTAGCGGATACAATGAGCAGTACTTC
-	many	TRBV3-1	TRBJ2-1	CASSQEAGSYNEQFF	TGTGCCAGCAGCCAAGAAGCCGGCTCCTACAATGAGCAGTTCTTC
-	many	TRBV20-1	TRBJ2-1	CSAGGGNKGFGVLFF	TGCAGTGCCGGAGGGGGGAATAAAGGTTTTGGGGTATTGTTCTTC
-	-	TRBV5-4	TRBJ2-7	CASSLYGVYERYF	TGTGCCAGCAGCTTGTACGGGGTCTACGAGCGGTACTTC
-	-	TRBV5-1	TRBJ1-1	CASSMQGGNTEAFF	TGCGCCAGCAGCATGCAGGGCGGTAACACTGAAGCTTTCTTT
TRBD2	-	TRBV3-1	TRBJ2-7	CASSQDQAGGDSSYEQYF	TGTGCCAGCAGCCAAGATCAAGCGGGAGGAGATAGCTCCTACGAGCAGTACTTC
TRBD1	once	TRBV2	TRBJ1-5	CASSELTGESNQPQHF	TGTGCCAGCAGTGAGTTGACAGGGGAAAGCAATCAGCCCCAGCATTTT
TRBD1	-	TRBV4-3	TRBJ2-4	CASSQGQGYIQYF	TGCGCCAGCAGCCAAGGACAGGGTTACATTCAGTACTTC
TRBD1	-	TRBV28	TRBJ1-2	CASSPGDRGLSYGYTF	TGTGCCAGCAGTCCCGGAGACAGGGGGCTCTCGTATGGCTACACCTTC
-	-	TRBV6-4	TRBJ2-1	CAGSDEGGRGISNEQFF	TGTGCCGGCAGTGACGAGGGAGGCAGGGGAATTTCCAATGAGCAGTTCTTC
-	many	TRBV28	TRBJ1-6	CASSSRGYNSPLHF	TGTGCCAGCAGTTCTAGGGGCTATAATTCACCCCTCCACTTT
TRBD1	-	TRBV12-3/TRBV12-4	TRBJ1-5	CASSMHSGTGGDQPQHF	TGTGCCAGCAGTATGCACTCCGGGACAGGGGGGGATCAGCCCCAGCATTTT
-	-	TRBV11-2	TRBJ2-7	CASSLDRVTWGTYEQYF	TGTGCCAGCAGCTTAGATCGCGTGACATGGGGGACCTACGAGCAGTACTTC
-	few	TRBV29-1	TRBJ2-1	CSVHRESYNEQFF	TGCAGCGTTCACCGGGAGAGCTACAATGAGCAGTTCTTC
TRBD2	-	TRBV7-9	TRBJ2-4	CASSLAGGSGALAKNIQYF	TGTGCCAGCAGCTTAGCAGGAGGTAGCGGGGCCCTAGCCAAAAACATTCAGTACTTC
TRBD1	-	TRBV6-2/TRBV6-3	TRBJ2-7	CASSPAPGQGFYEQYF	TGTGCCAGCAGTCCCGCACCGGGACAGGGATTCTACGAGCAGTACTTC
-	few	TRBV29-1	TRBJ2-1	CSVEGAGPGYNEQFF	TGCAGCGTTGAAGGGGCGGGACCTGGGTACAATGAGCAGTTCTTC
TRBD1	-	TRBV25-1	TRBJ1-5	CASSGTGGTQPQHF	TGTGCCAGCAGTGGCACAGGGGGCACTCAGCCCCAGCATTTT
-	once	TRBV6-6	TRBJ2-5	CASTELGTETQYF	TGTGCCAGCACGGAACTGGGCACGGAGACCCAGTACTTC
TRBD1	-	TRBV29-1	TRBJ2-5	CSGGQIQETQYF	TGCAGCGGGGGACAGATCCAAGAGACCCAGTACTTC
-	-	TRBV5-1	TRBJ1-4	CGSRTTGDFNEKLFF	TGCGGCAGCCGTACGACTGGAGATTTTAATGAAAAACTGTTTTTT
-	-	TRBV11-2	TRBJ2-2	CASSPSLAGEPFF	TGTGCCAGCAGCCCGAGTTTGGCCGGGGAGCCGTTTTTT
TRBD2	-	TRBV29-1	TRBJ2-3	CSVLGEASGKANTQYF	TGCAGTGTGTTGGGGGAGGCTAGCGGGAAAGCGAATACGCAGTATTTT
-	-	TRBV20-1	TRBJ2-6	CCAREGSGANVLTF	TGCTGTGCTAGAGAAGGGTCTGGGGCCAACGTCCTGACTTTC
-	-	TRBV18	TRBJ2-1	CASSPPSRENEQFF	TGTGCCAGCTCACCACCGTCCAGGGAAAATGAGCAGTTCTTC
-	many	TRBV20-1	TRBJ2-5	CSASRDGLFQETQYF	TGCAGTGCTTCCCGGGACGGGCTCTTCCAAGAGACCCAGTACTTC
-	-	TRBV12-3/TRBV12-4	TRBJ1-5	CASSQDIPTRNQPQHF	TGTGCCAGCAGTCAAGACATACCCACCCGAAATCAGCCCCAGCATTTT
-	many	TRBV5-1	TRBJ2-5	CASSFPRTAGETQYF	TGCGCCAGCAGCTTTCCCAGGACAGCAGGGGAGACCCAGTACTTC
TRBD1	-	TRBV6-5	TRBJ1-5	CASSPGDRANQPQHF	TGTGCCAGCAGTCCGGGGGACAGGGCGAATCAGCCCCAGCATTTT
TRBD1	-	TRBV20-1	TRBJ1-2	CSATGQGNYGYTF	TGCAGTGCTACGGGACAGGGCAACTATGGCTACACCTTC
-	-	TRBV13	TRBJ1-3	CASSYYTRVTGNTIYF	TGTGCCAGCAGCTATTACACGAGGGTGACTGGAAACACCATATATTTT
-	-	TRBV12-3/TRBV12-4	TRBJ2-1	CASSSALGGLSYNEQFF	TGTGCCAGCAGTTCCGCCCTAGGGGGGCTCTCCTACAATGAGCAGTTCTTC
TRBD2	many	TRBV29-1	TRBJ2-3	CSVVAGGQYF	TGCAGCGTGGTAGCGGGGGGGCAGTATTTT
-	-	TRBV20-1	TRBJ2-3	CSARRADTDTQYF	TGCAGTGCCCGGCGTGCCGACACAGATACGCAGTATTTT
-	many	TRBV4-2	TRBJ2-3	CASSQYREVSDTQYF	TGTGCCAGCAGCCAATATCGGGAAGTGTCGGATACGCAGTATTTT
-	-	TRBV3-1	TRBJ2-1	CASSNRGNEQFF	TGTGCCAGCAGCAACCGGGGTAATGAGCAGTTCTTC
TRBD1	-	TRBV19	TRBJ2-3	CASSIRTGGADTQYF	TGTGCCAGTAGTATCCGGACAGGGGGCGCAGATACGCAGTATTTT
TRBD1	once	TRBV7-3	TRBJ2-1	CASSLNPDTGQNEQFF	TGTGCCAGCAGCTTAAATCCAGATACGGGACAGAATGAGCAGTTCTTC
-	-	TRBV20-1	TRBJ2-7	CSARPRTAYNEQYF	TGCAGTGCTAGACCACGGACAGCATACAATGAGCAGTACTTC
-	many	TRBV15	TRBJ2-3	CATSRDLGGNIPHYTDTQYF	TGTGCCACCAGCAGAGATCTAGGAGGGAATATCCCCCATTACACAGATACGCAGTATTTT